The 2 T cell receptor beta chains below come from one sample, sequenced in a study of somatic mutations in cytotoxic T cells in rheumatoid arthritis. Produced via immunoSEQ multiplex PCR; TCRdb's table is partial and in-frame only. Among about 4,200 clones listed, 55% to 75% were seen once. The sample comprised CD8+ T cells sorted from blood. The receptors stem from an adult with rheumatoid arthritis.

V gene TRBV21-1 combines with J gene TRBJ1-6. TRBV21-1 is described as a pseudogene. The CDR3 is 16 amino acids. The CDR3 DNA sequence: TGTGCCAGCAGCCTGGAGACGGTTTTCTATAATTCACCCCTCCACTTT. It yields the protein CASSLETVFYNSPLHF.

This clone was recorded once. J is TRBJ1-2 and V is TRBV6-6, with 9 bases that match TRBD1. V was pared by 8 bases and J by 0 bases, with 7 bases of the junction left unmatched. The germline V gene encodes CDR1 MNHNY and CDR2 SVGAGI (reference sequence). The CDR3 contains 15 residues. The CDR3 sequence: CASAWGTGSNYGYTF. Written as DNA, the CDR3 is TGTGCCAGCGCCTGGGGGACAGGGTCTAACTATGGCTACACCTTC.